One T cell receptor beta chain is described in this entry. Antigen unknown. All TRB cDNA libraries came from 5' RACE performed with UMI labels. TCRdb reprocessed the 5' RACE reads and reports one entry per CDR3 protein, with no DNA. There are 150,000 to 180,000 distinct CDR3 sequences in the sample, with 0.49% held by the top ten. This entry comes from a study of CXCR3-negative and CXCR3-positive naive CD8 T cells. The study, taken as a whole, reports: Memory cells showed distinct TRBV-TRBJ patterns, while the two naive subsets matched. Upon cryopreservation, CXCR3 expression partially decreased, and most assays used fresh PBMCs. When CXCR3-positive naive cells were set against CXCR3-negative naive cells, the former had more hydrophobic TRB CDR3s.

The CDR3 spans 18 residues. Germline CDR1 SGHAT, CDR2 FQNNGV. The source of this sequence is a human donor in good health. Some clones in this sample may be carry-over from other donors' samples. Sequencing was performed on naive CXCR3+ CD8+ T cells from blood. Subset meaning: CD45RO-CCR7+CD27+CD95- naive CD8+ T cells expressing CXCR3 (TNR3+). The genes are TRBV11-2 and TRBJ2-6; TCRdb lists TRBD1, though no DNA is available to test this call. CDR3: CASSLVPGQGSGANVLTF.